This T cell receptor (beta chain) was captured by sequencing in a study of OX40 agonist ivuxolimab in advanced cancers. Study observations and caveats: Among the lowest levels of clonal expansion were found in partial responders at 0.1-3.0 mg/kg.

Here immunoSEQ multiplex PCR was the method, and the copy in TCRdb shows in-frame clones only, minus some. Of around 70,000 clones in the sample, approximately 85% were seen once. Autoimmune disease history or systemic immunosuppression excluded patients. Sampled blood was obtained at baseline, cycle 4 day 1, and cycle 7 day 1. As for this clone: The antigen is not known.

This clonotype originated in an adult with an advanced solid tumor such as melanoma, head and neck, liver or kidney cancer. Sequencing was performed on CD4+ or CD8+ T cells sorted from blood, taken in a trial of the OX40 agonist ivuxolimab.

CDR3 bases: TGTGCCACCAGCAGAGGGGGGCGGGGCGGGGACAATGAGCAGTTCTTC. It is translated as CATSRGGRGGDNEQFF. The chain has TRBV15 and TRBJ2-1; D might be TRBD1 or TRBD2, each matching 6 bases. This CDR3 comprises 16 residues. Trimming removed 1 base from V and 5 bases from J, with 15 bases in between. Germline V gene sequence: CDR1 LNHNV, CDR2 YYDKDF (reference sequence).